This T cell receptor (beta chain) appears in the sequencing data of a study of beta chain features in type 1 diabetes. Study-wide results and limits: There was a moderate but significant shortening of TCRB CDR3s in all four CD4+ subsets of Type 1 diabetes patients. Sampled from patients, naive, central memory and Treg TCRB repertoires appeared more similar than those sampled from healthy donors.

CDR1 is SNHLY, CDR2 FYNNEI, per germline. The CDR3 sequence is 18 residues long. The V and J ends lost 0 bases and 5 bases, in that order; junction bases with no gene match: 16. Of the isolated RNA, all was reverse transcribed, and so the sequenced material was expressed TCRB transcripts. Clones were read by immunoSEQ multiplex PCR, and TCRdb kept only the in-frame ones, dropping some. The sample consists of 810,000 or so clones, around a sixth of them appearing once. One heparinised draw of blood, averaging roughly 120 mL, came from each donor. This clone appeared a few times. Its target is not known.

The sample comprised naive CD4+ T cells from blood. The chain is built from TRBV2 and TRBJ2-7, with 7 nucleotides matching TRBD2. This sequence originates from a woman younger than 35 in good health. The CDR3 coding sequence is TGTGCCAGCAGTGAAGCAGGCGCATGGGGTGCGCGGGAGAACGAGCAGTACTTC. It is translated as CASSEAGAWGARENEQYF.